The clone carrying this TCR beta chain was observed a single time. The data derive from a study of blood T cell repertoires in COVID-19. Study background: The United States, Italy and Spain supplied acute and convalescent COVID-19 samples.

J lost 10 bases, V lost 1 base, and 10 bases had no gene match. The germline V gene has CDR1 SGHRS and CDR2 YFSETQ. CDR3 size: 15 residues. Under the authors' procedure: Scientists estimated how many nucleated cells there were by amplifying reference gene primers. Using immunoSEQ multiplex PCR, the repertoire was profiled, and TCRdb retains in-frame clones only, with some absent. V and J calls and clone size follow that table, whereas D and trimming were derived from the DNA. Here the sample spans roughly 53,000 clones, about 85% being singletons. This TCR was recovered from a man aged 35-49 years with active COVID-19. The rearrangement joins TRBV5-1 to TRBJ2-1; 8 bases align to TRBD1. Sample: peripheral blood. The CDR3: CASSLIQGAQGEQFF. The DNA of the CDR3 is TGCGCCAGCAGCTTGATCCAGGGGGCGCAAGGGGAGCAGTTCTTC.